This paragraph reports one T cell receptor beta chain. The entry originates in a study of early T cells in non-severe SARS-CoV-2 infection. TCRdb recomputed calls from the 5' RACE reads with MiXCR, one row per CDR3 protein. The top ten clones hold about 6% of a sample with over 25,000 distinct CDR3 sequences, over 3.5% of them seen once. The CDR3 length is 15 residues. The germline V gene encodes CDR1 SNHLY and CDR2 FYNNEI. The V gene lost 3 bases and the J gene lost 8 bases, with 17 bases spanning the gap. The sequence was collected from an adult who was a healthcare worker with PCR-confirmed SARS-CoV-2 infection or an uninfected control (not recorded which). The source material was whole blood. The chain recombines TRBV2 with TRBJ2-1; D gene unclear. The CDR3 is CASSDWVVLDDEQFF. CDR3 sequence (DNA): TGTGCCAGCAGTGACTGGGTAGTCTTAGACGATGAGCAGTTCTTC.